The entry that follows covers one T cell receptor (beta chain) sequence. Its antigen is not yet known. No clone much larger than this one lies a single base away; base qualities are absent. The cohort comprised hundreds of healthy bone marrow donors. All cohort members were sampled while nominally healthy, although unrecorded immune exposures were likely present. The donor tested CMV seronegative, placing the donor among the roughly 350 seronegative members of the cohort. Each donor provided a peripheral blood sample, and peripheral blood mononuclear cells were used for TCR beta sequencing. Genomic DNA was extracted from the blood cell samples with the Qiagen DNeasy Blood Extraction Kit. Germline trimming amounts to 5 bases on V and 7 bases on J, with 8 as the count of junction bases outside the gene matches. Spanning cysteine to phenylalanine, the CDR3 consists of 14 amino acids. Here the CDR3 DNA is all that survives: 42 bases in frame from base 1. CDR1 is given as MNHEY and CDR2 as SVGAGI, both from the germline V gene.

Receptors were amplified or captured by the immunoSEQ multiplex PCR assay. For the multiplex PCR, a mixture combining 60 forward primers for TCR Vbeta segments and 13 reverse primers for TCR Jbeta segments was used. The CDR3 region of rearranged TCR beta genes was amplified from genomic DNA by a multiplex PCR assay. The Illumina HiSeq System was used to sequence the amplified TCR beta libraries as 87-base-pair reads. The original pipeline was this. Across the roughly 670 repertoires, a later analysis counted tens of millions of unique TCR beta chains, 9.5 million to 12 million of which were shared by at least two donors. To remove PCR and sequencing errors, raw reads were error-corrected and collapsed into unique sequences using a nearest-neighbor algorithm that merged closely related sequences. Alignment of CDR3 sequences to IMGT reference sequences was used to assign V, D and J gene segments. Each retained sequence needed at least a six-nucleotide match to both a V gene segment and a J gene segment. Rearrangements were called productive when the CDR3 lacked stop codons and stayed in frame with V and J; all others were non-productive. Following IMGT convention, CDR3 was defined as the stretch from the second conserved V-encoded cysteine up to the conserved J-encoded phenylalanine. In an earlier analysis of more than 550 of the donors, sequences lacking an unambiguous match to a single V gene segment were excluded. An earlier analysis of over 450 of the donors classified V segments as functional when productive rearrangements were above 56.7% and as segregating when the standard deviation between donors was above 5%. To diagnose cytomegalovirus status from the catalog of TCR beta chain sequences, a statistical classification framework was built. In a later analysis, TCR nucleotide sequences were compared against IMGT/GENE-DB human TR gene sequences so that V and J genes could be assigned. The TCRdist pipeline was used in a later analysis to assign CDR3 sequences and most-parsimonious VDJ recombination scenarios. A later analysis defined each TCR beta chain by its CDR3 amino acid sequence plus V-gene family, and excluded reads lacking a unique V-gene family. A later analysis removed 550 to 700 highly shared, low-generation-probability nucleotide sequences to deal with suspected cross-contamination and a sequencing artifact. For each public chain, a later analysis derived a clonal expansion index from normalized ranks of inferred template counts within each repertoire. A later analysis computed generation probabilities with a VDJ recombination model fitted to out-of-frame rearrangements, and checked the results against IGoR. In a later analysis, hypergeometric tests were used to score TCR-TCR, TCR-HLA and TCR-CMV co-occurrence, with a repertoire-size bias correction applied to TCR pairs. A later analysis estimated false discovery rates by permuting HLA or CMV assignments 20 times. In a later analysis, co-occurring TCRs were grouped with DBSCAN, and TCRdist sequence similarity was added when clustering was performed within HLA-allele-positive subsets. Co-occurrence clustering excluded repertoires with fewer than 30,000 or more than 120,000 public chains, plus five with anomalous nucleotide sharing. TCRdb re-hosts the immuneACCESS table, in-frame sequences only. Its copies lack some clones; in the studies checked, an unresolved V gene accounts for under half of them, and the cause for the rest is not known. That table supplies the V and J calls and clone size; D and trimming were determined from the DNA. In all, the sample holds fewer than 140,000 clones, and 60% to 80% of those were seen once. Jointly, the top ten make up 2% to 3% of the sample.

This record belongs to a study of cytomegalovirus exposure and HLA in healthy donors (dated 2017 in TCRdb). Study-level background: An earlier analysis of 587 of the donors reported more than 250 Gb of sequence data and around 120 million unique TCR beta sequences from about 179 million T cells. An early release covering roughly 600 HLA-typed donors comprised about 300 gigabases of sequencing data and tens of millions of unique TCR sequences. Of the roughly 390 genotyped donors, more than 75% were placed in the genetic ancestry cluster associated with self-reported Caucasian donors. The aim of the study was to test whether cataloging public T cell receptors could identify signatures of past pathogen exposure. Using immunosequencing, the study profiled T cell repertoires from around 670 subjects and related those repertoires to cytomegalovirus serostatus. In addition to the first cohort of several hundred subjects, a separate validation cohort of 120 different subjects was used. The study combined high-throughput TCR immunosequencing, statistical association of individual TCRs with disease status, and machine learning to predict cytomegalovirus infection status. A later analysis re-analyzed previously published TCR beta repertoires from roughly 630 donors and added high-resolution HLA genotyping to study TCR occurrence patterns. In the later analysis, no new phenotypic data were used to find candidate immune exposures; instead, reliance was placed on TCR beta sequences and their occurrence across donors. An earlier analysis of about 620 of the donors applied high-throughput TCR beta sequencing to assess whether each TCR beta V gene segment acted as functional or pseudogenic. Donor age, sex, ethnicity and CMV serostatus were collected together with the repertoire data. In a later genetic analysis, genome-wide SNP genotypes for about 55% of the 666 donors were used, and that subset was treated as a discovery cohort. Every discovery cohort repertoire had been produced on one sequencing platform. HLA typing included class I and class II loci at four-digit resolution. Typing coverage varied by locus: about 629-630 donors for A, B, C, DRB1 and DQB1; approximately 500 for DQA1; some 610 for DPA1; 450 to 480 for DPB1. About five DR-DQ haplotypes were treated as single units for association and clustering because of strong linkage in the cohort. Among about 370 genotyped donors of the cohort, an average of around 250,000 unique TCR beta nucleotide sequences was sequenced per donor, of which approximately 19% were non-productive.

General findings and caveats noted by the study authors: The 87-base-pair reads could not distinguish some IMGT-functional V segments, including TRBV6-2 and TRBV6-3, so those segments were excluded. In a later analysis, HLA-associated TCR beta chains showed more clonal expansion and lower generation probabilities than non-associated chains that were equally common. Sequencing depth was assumed to be roughly uniform across donors in the presence/absence analyses, though that assumption may not hold. According to a later genetic analysis, donors in an Asian-associated ancestry cluster had fewer N-insertions in productive TCRs than the roughly 670-donor mean. At a false discovery rate of 0.05, a later analysis linked around 15,000 TCR beta sequences to specific HLA alleles. The sequencing pipeline was judged likely to have produced a cluster of highly shared sequence variants as a technical artifact. An earlier analysis of 587 of the donors showed that most TCR beta V segments appeared in productive rearrangements either about 87% or about 30% of the time, which broadly matched IMGT annotations. A later analysis found that most CMV-associated TCR beta chains appeared HLA-restricted, with HLA associations seemingly driven largely by CMV exposure. In a later genetic analysis, a missense DCLRE1C variant was associated with V-gene and J-gene trimming of TCR beta chains, and the association was replicated in an independent cohort. Because HLA typing was missing for some donors at each locus, association tests included only the typed subset. For the cohort, immune exposure information was limited to CMV serostatus. A further reported finding was that TCR beta sequences accurately predicted the HLA-A and HLA-B alleles for most subjects in the first cohort. According to a later analysis, TCR association rates differed among HLA loci, with DRB1 alleles showing the most associated TCRs and HLA-C alleles showing the fewest. The authors suggested that the approach could potentially be generalized to other disease states and immunological phenotypes. In both the original and validation cohorts, the classifier was reported to diagnose cytomegalovirus status with high specificity and sensitivity. This cohort had only TCR beta chains sequenced, and the lack of alpha or paired-chain data limited which features could be detected. A few of the identified cytomegalovirus-associated TCR beta chains were confirmed in vitro to be specific for cytomegalovirus antigens. When HLA alleles, especially DR and DQ, strongly co-occurred, attributing TCR associations to individual alleles was difficult. Linkage disequilibrium might explain the correlated functional status among segregating V segments, but an unknown experimental factor could not be excluded. Several of the top co-occurrence clusters appeared to be linked to parvovirus B19, influenza, CMV and Epstein-Barr virus, according to a later analysis. While some public TCRs were present in many individuals, most TCR sequences turned up only very rarely across donors. Because counts were too low, roughly 17 rarely observed V segments, including chromosome 9 orphons, were left out of the earlier analysis of 587 of the donors. The study gave a list of some 150 TCR beta chains associated with cytomegalovirus.

Here the chain combines TRBV6-5 and TRBJ1-2, and 9 bases in between align with TRBD1. The receptor comes from a man aged 35 to 55 in good health and CMV-seronegative. Sequencing was done on a sample of PBMCs. The DNA sequence is given as TGTGCCAGCAGTCCCGGACAGGGGCGACGTGGCTACACCTTC. Its amino acids are CASSPGQGRRGYTF.